The entry below describes one T cell receptor (beta chain). Its antigen remains unknown. The sample belongs to a study of T cell responses to AZD1222 COVID-19 vaccine. Study-wide results and limits: The study identified only six AZD1222 recipients as seropositive at baseline. An increase in Spike-specific TCR breadth and depth was observed after two AZD1222 doses.

Sequenced by immunoSEQ multiplex PCR; TCRdb stores in-frame clones only, minus some. The table includes 120,000 to 150,000 clones, under 95% detected once. The sequence came from an adult in good health. The specimen comprised peripheral blood, sampled on day 0 of AZD1222 vaccination.

The DNA for the CDR3 is TGTGCCATCAGTGAGGATGGGGACACCGGGGAGCTGTTTTTT. This codes for CAISEDGDTGELFF. This chain links TRBV10-3 with TRBJ2-2; D not certain. The germline V gene encodes CDR1 ENHRY and CDR2 SYGVKD. This CDR3 is built from 14 residues. V was clipped by 2 bases and J by 3 bases, with 7 bases between them.